This TCR beta chain appears in the sequencing data of a study of T-cell memory formation after mild COVID-19. TCRdb re-derived calls from the 5' RACE reads in MiXCR, one entry per CDR3 protein. This sample yields a few hundred thousand distinct CDR3 sequences, of which 24% are seen a single time; around 9% belongs to the top ten. This clonotype has a handful of counts. Its antigen remains unidentified. V lost 1 base and J lost 6; bases outside the gene matches: 5. Germline loops: CDR1 SGHTA, CDR2 FQGNSA. CDR3 size: 16 residues. Findings and limits, study-wide: CM and EM subsets held most contracting CD4+ clones; EMRA held CD8+ ones.

The specimen was PBMCs or a T cell subset sorted from them (not recorded which). The chain joins TRBV7-2 to TRBJ2-2, with 10 bases identical to TRBD1. This TCR was recovered from an adult woman who had mild COVID-19 (a few samples of this study predate the infection). Cell type and time point are not known. The CDR3 bases are TGTGCCAGCAGCTTAGTCGAGACAGGGGGCTCCGGGGAGCTGTTTTTT. The encoded protein is CASSLVETGGSGELFF.